The 30 T cell receptor beta chains given below trace back to one sample, sequenced in a study of T cells in Graves' hyperthyroidism and ophthalmopathy. There were TCR beta CDR3 regions amplified from RNA transcripts. TCR CDR3 underwent first-round RT-PCR with the HTBI primer set. TCRdb analysed the multiplex PCR reads with MiXCR anew, one entry per CDR3 protein. Here the sample spans 300,000 to 500,000 distinct CDR3 sequences, over 12% being singletons. Sequencing used blood. These receptors were obtained from a man in his fifties or sixties with Graves' ophthalmopathy.

In this sample, this clonotype turned up many times. The chain uses TRBV30 and TRBJ1-2; no definite D call. The CDR3 is 13 residues long. Germline-derived CDR1 and CDR2 are GTSNPN and SVGIG (reference sequence). Trimming stripped 0 bases from V and 4 bases from J, with 9 bases between. This CDR3 reads CAWSVPGVYGYTF. The CDR3 nucleotides are TGTGCCTGGAGTGTACCCGGGGTCTATGGCTACACCTTC.

This clonotype was counted at least ten times. The rearrangement links TRBV9 to TRBJ2-3; D ambiguous. The CDR3 is made up of 14 amino acids. The V end was cut by 3 bases, the J end by 0 bases, with 8 bases between. Germline V gives CDR1 SGDLS, CDR2 YYNGEE. The CDR3 bases are TGTGCCAGCAGCGCCCAGGACAGCACAGATACGCAGTATTTT. Translation gives CASSAQDSTDTQYF.

This sequence joins TRBV28 and TRBJ1-3; the D is unclear. This CDR3 region has 15 residues. The germline V gene encodes CDR1 MDHEN and CDR2 SYDVKM. Trimming removed 6 bases from V and 3 bases from J, with 15 bases in between. CDR3 sequence: CASSLRARLGNTIYF. DNA for the CDR3: TGTGCCAGCAGCCTAAGGGCCAGACTTGGAAACACCATATATTTT.

Remarks on this clonotype: A much larger clone differs by one base, so this may be a read error. The CDR3 carries no conserved terminal phenylalanine or tryptophan, so it likely arises from a read error. The rearrangement links TRBV24-1 to TRBJ2-5; 7 positions agree with TRBD1. CDR1 and CDR2 (germline): KGHDR, SFDVKD. CDR3 length equals 13 residues. J lost 7 bases, V lost 6 bases, and 7 bases had no gene match. CDR3 in DNA: TGTGCCACCAGTAAAGAGGCAGGGGGGACCCAGTACCTC. Protein sequence: CATSKEAGGTQYL.

This rearrangement joins TRBV7-9 to TRBJ1-3; D is undetermined. Germline V CDR1 and CDR2: SEHNR, FQNEAQ (reference sequence). V lost 1 base and J lost 0, with 7 bases in between. The CDR3 has 15 amino acids. CDR3 residues: CASSLVRDSGNTIYF. The CDR3 DNA is TGTGCCAGCAGCTTAGTCCGAGACTCTGGAAACACCATATATTTT.

A note on this clonotype: This could be a read error, since a much larger clone is one nucleotide away. The chain joins TRBV27 to TRBJ1-3; 8 bases map to TRBD1. This CDR3 region has 16 residues. Germline-derived CDR1 and CDR2 are MNHEY and SMNVEV (reference sequence). The CDR3 is CACSPGQGSVGDTIYF. The DNA of the CDR3 is TGTGCCTGCAGTCCAGGACAGGGAAGTGTGGGAGACACCATATATTTT.

A few counts support this clonotype. The gene calls are TRBV3-1 and TRBJ2-2; 8 nucleotides match TRBD1. V lost 2 bases to trimming and J lost 7 bases; unmatched junction nucleotides: 9. CDR1 is LGHDT and CDR2 is YNNKEL in the germline V gene (reference sequence). This CDR3 contains 16 residues. The CDR3 region has the DNA TGTGCCAGCAGCCAAATGTTCCAGGGGGCGGGCGGGGAGCTGTTTTTT. Translating gives CASSQMFQGAGGELFF.

The chain joins TRBV7-6 to TRBJ2-3, with 11 bases fitting TRBD2. V trimming: 0 bases; J trimming: 4 bases; junction bases outside the gene matches: 6. The CDR3 length is 17 residues. Germline CDR1 is SGHVS and CDR2 is FNYEAQ. The CDR3 DNA sequence: TGTGCCAGCAGCTTAGCCTTACTAGCGGGAGATTCAGATACGCAGTATTTT. As protein: CASSLALLAGDSDTQYF.

This clonotype was observed at least ten times. CDR3 protein: CASSSTTSGSYEQYF. The CDR3 region has the DNA TGTGCCAGCAGTTCTACGACTAGCGGCTCCTACGAGCAGTACTTC. The V and J genes are TRBV12-3 or TRBV12-4 and TRBJ2-7; the match to TRBD2 covers 9 bases. This CDR3 comprises 15 residues. Losses at the gene ends were 4 bases for V and 0 bases for J; bases not matched to a gene: 4.

This clonotype was seen a handful of times. This rearrangement joins TRBV12-3 or TRBV12-4 to TRBJ1-4; D possibly corresponds to TRBD1 (6 bases). V was trimmed by 3 bases and J by 7 bases, leaving 12 bases between them. This CDR3 is built from 14 residues. The CDR3 sequence is CASSLAGGSEKLFF. DNA of the CDR3: TGTGCCAGCAGTTTGGCCGGGGGCAGTGAAAAACTGTTTTTT.

Notes on this clonotype: A much larger clonotype is one base distant, so this may be a read error. This chain uses TRBV10-3 with TRBJ2-1; a possible D gene is TRBD2 (6 bases). The CDR3 is made up of 16 amino acids. CDR1 and CDR2 (germline): ENHRY, SYGVKD. Trimming left V 1 base short and J 3 bases short, with 13 bases between. CDR3 sequence: CAISEYRLGGYNEQFF. In DNA, the CDR3 is TGTGCCATCAGTGAGTACCGCTTGGGGGGCTACAATGAGCAGTTCTTC.

This clonotype was seen ten or more times. The chain carries TRBV7-2 and TRBJ1-5, with unresolved D. V lost 1 base to trimming and J lost 1 base, with 5 bases between them. This CDR3 comprises 14 residues. Germline V lookup: CDR1 SGHTA, CDR2 FQGNSA. The CDR3 here is CASSLGQSNQPQHF. In DNA, the CDR3 is TGTGCCAGCAGCTTAGGGCAAAGCAATCAGCCCCAGCATTTT.

This clonotype was detected only a few times. CDR3 sequence: CSVTVGEKLFF. The CDR3 DNA follows: TGCAGCGTTACGGTCGGCGAAAAACTGTTTTTT. The genes are TRBV29-1 and TRBJ1-4, with unresolved D. The CDR3 is 11 residues long. V was cut by 5 bases and J by 8 bases, with 9 bases left in between. Germline assignment: CDR1 SQVTM and CDR2 ANQGSEA.

This clonotype occurred many times. CDR3 region: CASTSSRGTGSPLHF. CDR3 bases: TGTGCCAGCACCTCAAGTCGGGGTACAGGTTCACCCCTCCACTTT. The chain combines TRBV6-1 with TRBJ1-6, with D perhaps matching TRBD1 (5 bases). The V and J ends lost 7 bases and 9 bases respectively, with 19 bases between them. Germline V CDR1 and CDR2: MNHNS, SASEGT. The CDR3 loop spans 15 amino acids.

This clonotype was seen only a few times. The gene calls are TRBV6-1 and TRBJ1-6; D perhaps matches TRBD1 (6 bases). CDR1 is MNHNS, CDR2 SASEGT, per germline. The CDR3 has 13 amino acids. Trimming pared 4 bases from V and 7 bases from J, leaving 8 bases between. The CDR3 sequence is CASSGTGNSPLHF. In DNA form, the CDR3 reads TGTGCCAGCAGTGGAACAGGGAATTCACCCCTCCACTTT.

This clonotype was found many times. V gene TRBV6-5 combines with J gene TRBJ2-2; the D gene is possibly TRBD1 (7 bases). The CDR3 sequence is 13 residues long. Germline V gene lookup returns CDR1 MNHEY and CDR2 SVGAGI. The ends were cut back, 6 bases at V and 8 bases at J, with 13 bases in the middle. The CDR3: CASREQGRGELFF. As DNA, the CDR3 is TGTGCCAGCAGGGAACAGGGGAGGGGGGAGCTGTTTTTT.

A word on this clonotype: A much larger clone differs by one base, so this may be a read error. The V and J genes are TRBV7-3 and TRBJ2-3; D may be TRBD1 (5 bases). Germline V gives CDR1 SGHTA, CDR2 FQGTGA. This CDR3 is 17 amino acids long. DNA for the CDR3: TGCGCCAGCAGGCAAGAAGGGCCAGGGCCTAGCACAGATACGCAGTATTTT. It is translated as CASRQEGPGPSTDTQYF.

V and J are TRBV6-1 and TRBJ1-3, with a possible D match to TRBD1 (6 bases). This CDR3 region has 14 residues. Per the germline V gene, CDR1 is MNHNS and CDR2 is SASEGT. V was trimmed by 6 bases and J by 4 bases, leaving 13 bases between them. The CDR3 here is CASRDPGAGNTIYF. The CDR3 region has the DNA TGTGCCAGCAGGGATCCGGGGGCGGGAAACACCATATATTTT.

This clonotype turned up a few times. The chain joins TRBV5-6 to TRBJ1-2; no definite D call. The CDR3 has 12 residues. The V and J ends lost 4 bases and 3 bases respectively, with 7 bases between them. Looked up from germline, CDR1 is SGHDT and CDR2 is YYEEEE. Here the CDR3 reads CASSTRDYGYTF. The CDR3 coding sequence is TGTGCCAGCAGCACACGGGACTATGGCTACACCTTC.

This clonotype came up many times. V is TRBV7-9 and J is TRBJ1-1; weak D call: TRBD1 (5 bases). The CDR3 loop spans 14 amino acids. Germline V lookup: CDR1 SEHNR, CDR2 FQNEAQ (reference sequence). V lost 1 base and J 2 bases, leaving 8 bases between the germline ends. The DNA for the CDR3 is TGTGCCAGCAGCTTAGAGGGGTTCAACACTGAAGCTTTCTTT. Residues: CASSLEGFNTEAFF.

This clonotype was seen only a few times. The CDR3, as DNA: TGTGCCAGCAGCGACCCGGGACAGGGAACGAAGCCCCAGCATTTT. It codes for CASSDPGQGTKPQHF. The V and J genes are TRBV6-2 or TRBV6-3 and TRBJ1-5, with 9 bases matching TRBD1. V gave up 6 bases and J gave up 8 bases; unmatched junction bases: 11. This CDR3 is 15 amino acids long. Germline loops: CDR1 MNHEY, CDR2 SVGEGT.

This clonotype was counted ten times or more. The V call is TRBV5-1, the J call TRBJ2-1; D gene ambiguous. Trimming removed 1 base from V and 0 bases from J, with 8 bases in between. Germline lookup yields CDR1 SGHRS and CDR2 YFSETQ. This CDR3 contains 15 residues. CDR3: CASSLTEPSYNEQFF. The CDR3 coding sequence is TGCGCCAGCAGCTTGACTGAACCCTCCTACAATGAGCAGTTCTTC.

On this clonotype itself: Since a much larger clone is just one base distant, this may be a read error. The chain employs TRBV6-1 and TRBJ2-1; no clear D gene. Germline loops: CDR1 MNHNS, CDR2 SASEGT. The CDR3 runs to 15 residues. The CDR3 sequence: CASSDSRIRLNEQLF. CDR3 bases: TGTGCCAGCAGTGATTCACGGATACGTCTCAATGAGCAGCTCTTC.

The CDR3 is CSAVTQLTWTANSYNEQFF. The CDR3 coding sequence is TGCAGTGCCGTTACTCAACTAACCTGGACGGCTAACTCCTACAATGAGCAGTTCTTC. This rearrangement joins TRBV20-1 to TRBJ2-1; no clear D. V was clipped by 6 bases and J by 0 bases, with 27 bases between them. CDR1 is DFQATT and CDR2 is SNEGSKA in the germline V gene (reference sequence). This CDR3 region has 19 residues.

This clonotype appeared a few times. The chain joins TRBV5-1 to TRBJ2-1; TRBD1 might be the D (6 bases). From germline, CDR1 is SGHRS and CDR2 YFSETQ. This CDR3 is 15 amino acids long. Trimming took off 4 bases at V and 2 bases at J, with 13 bases between the two ends. The CDR3 DNA is TGCGCCAGCAGCCAAGGGGGTATGCCCTACAATGAGCAGTTCTTC. Translated, it gives CASSQGGMPYNEQFF.

This clonotype was observed at least ten times. The CDR3 region has the DNA TGTGCCAGCAGCTTAGGTAGCGGGACGGGTACGCAGTATTTT. Its protein product is CASSLGSGTGTQYF. The V call is TRBV7-2, the J call TRBJ2-3; 8 positions match TRBD2. The ends lost 1 base at V and 8 bases at J; junction bases unmatched: 5. The germline V gene has CDR1 SGHTA and CDR2 FQGNSA. The CDR3 runs to 14 residues.

The J gene is TRBJ2-2, the V gene TRBV5-1, with TRBD1 matching 7 bases. This CDR3 is built from 15 residues. Germline assignment: CDR1 SGHRS and CDR2 YFSETQ. Trimming cost V 4 bases and J 6 bases; bases outside gene matches: 9. This chain's CDR3 is CASSRGRTPPGELFF. For the CDR3, the DNA is TGCGCCAGCAGCAGGGGGCGGACACCCCCCGGGGAGCTGTTTTTT. Complete variable domain (other parts from reference TRBV5-1 and TRBJ2-2): KAGVTQTPRYLIKTRGQQVTLSCSPISGHRSVSWYQQTPGQGLQFLFEYFSETQRNKGNFPGRFSGRQFSNSRSEMNVSTLELGDSALYLCASSRGRTPPGELFFGEGSRLTVL.

The CDR3 loop reads CSLLRTGGSYNEQFF. The CDR3, as DNA: TGCAGCTTATTGAGGACTGGGGGCTCCTACAATGAGCAGTTCTTC. The rearrangement uses TRBV29-1 and TRBJ2-1, with D perhaps matching TRBD1 or TRBD2 (5 bases each). The CDR3 contains 15 residues. Germline CDR1 reads SQVTM; CDR2 reads ANQGSEA. V lost 8 bases, J lost 0 bases, and 17 bases lay in between.

This clonotype was recorded a few times. CDR3 amino acids: CASSYSPAADTQYF. CDR3 nucleotides: TGTGCCAGCAGTTACTCGCCAGCGGCAGATACGCAGTATTTT. The chain combines TRBV6-5 with TRBJ2-3, with D possibly TRBD2 on 5 matching bases. Germline V gene data show CDR1 as MNHEY and CDR2 as SVGAGI. V dropped 0 bases and J dropped 4 bases, with 8 bases sitting between them. The CDR3 is 14 residues long.

This clonotype turned up a few times. The chain employs TRBV27 and TRBJ2-7; D perhaps matches TRBD2 (5 bases). V was clipped by 7 bases and J by 7 bases, with 17 bases between them. The germline gives CDR1 MNHEY, CDR2 SMNVEV (reference sequence). The CDR3 spans 13 residues. The CDR3 DNA reads TGTGCCAGCACCGAGGCCCAGAGGGAGGAGCAGTACTTC. It yields the protein CASTEAQREEQYF.